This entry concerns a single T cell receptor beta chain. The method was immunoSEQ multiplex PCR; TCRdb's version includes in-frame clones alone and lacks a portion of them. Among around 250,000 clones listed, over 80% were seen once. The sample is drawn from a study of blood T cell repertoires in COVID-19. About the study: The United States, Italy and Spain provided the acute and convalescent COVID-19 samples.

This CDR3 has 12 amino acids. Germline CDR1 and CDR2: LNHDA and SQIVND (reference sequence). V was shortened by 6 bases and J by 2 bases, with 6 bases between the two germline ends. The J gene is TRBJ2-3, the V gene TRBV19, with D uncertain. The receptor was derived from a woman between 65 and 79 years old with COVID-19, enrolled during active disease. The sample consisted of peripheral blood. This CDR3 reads CASSAATDTQYF. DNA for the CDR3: TGTGCCAGTAGCGCGGCCACAGATACGCAGTATTTT.